This T cell receptor beta chain came from a study of cytomegalovirus exposure and HLA in healthy donors. PCR was performed using 60 Vbeta and 13 Jbeta primers. The protocol was immunoSEQ multiplex PCR, while the TCRdb copy is restricted to in-frame clones and leaves out a portion. The sample has about 130,000 clones; roughly a tenth are singletons. This clone was seen a few times. Its antigen is unknown. This CDR3 region has 12 residues. Losses at the gene ends were 3 bases for V and 6 bases for J; bases not matched to a gene: 3. From germline, CDR1 is SGHNT and CDR2 YYREEE (reference sequence). Study-wide results and limits: Presence/absence analyses took donor sequencing depth as roughly uniform.

The rearrangement uses TRBV5-4 and TRBJ2-7; 7 bases are shared with TRBD2. The TCR was taken from a woman aged 18-35 years in good health and CMV-seropositive. Sequencing input: PBMCs. The CDR3 coding sequence is TGTGCCAGCAGCTGGGGAGGGAGCGAGCAGTACTTC. Protein product: CASSWGGSEQYF.